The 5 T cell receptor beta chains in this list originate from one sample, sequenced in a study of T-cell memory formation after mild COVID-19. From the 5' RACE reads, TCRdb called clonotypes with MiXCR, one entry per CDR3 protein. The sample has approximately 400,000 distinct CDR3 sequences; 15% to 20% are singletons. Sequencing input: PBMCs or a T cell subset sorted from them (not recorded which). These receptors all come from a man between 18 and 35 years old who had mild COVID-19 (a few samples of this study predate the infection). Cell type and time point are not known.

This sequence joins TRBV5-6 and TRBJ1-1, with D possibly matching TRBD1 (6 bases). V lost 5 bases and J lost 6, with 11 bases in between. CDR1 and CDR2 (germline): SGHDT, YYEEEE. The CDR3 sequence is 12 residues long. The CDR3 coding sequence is TGTGCCAGCAGTACAGGGTGGGCTGAAGCTTTCTTT. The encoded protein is CASSTGWAEAFF.

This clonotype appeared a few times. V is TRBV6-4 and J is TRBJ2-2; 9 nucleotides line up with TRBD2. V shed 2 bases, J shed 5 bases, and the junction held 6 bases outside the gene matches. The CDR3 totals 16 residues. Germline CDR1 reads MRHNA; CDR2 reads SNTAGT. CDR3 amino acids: CASSDGGGEKTGELFF. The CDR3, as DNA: TGTGCCAGCAGTGACGGCGGGGGGGAAAAGACCGGGGAGCTGTTTTTT.

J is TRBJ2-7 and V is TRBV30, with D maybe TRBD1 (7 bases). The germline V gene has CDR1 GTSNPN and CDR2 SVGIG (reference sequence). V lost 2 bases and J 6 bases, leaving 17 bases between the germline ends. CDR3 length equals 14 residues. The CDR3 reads CAWSQWAGGGEQYF. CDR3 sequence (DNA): TGTGCCTGGAGTCAGTGGGCAGGGGGAGGCGAGCAGTACTTC.

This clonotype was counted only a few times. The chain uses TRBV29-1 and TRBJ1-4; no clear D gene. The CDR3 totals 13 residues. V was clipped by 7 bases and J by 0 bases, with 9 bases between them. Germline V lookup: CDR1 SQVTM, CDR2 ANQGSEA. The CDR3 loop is CSGRIATNEKLFF. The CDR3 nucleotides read TGCAGCGGAAGGATCGCAACTAATGAAAAACTGTTTTTT.

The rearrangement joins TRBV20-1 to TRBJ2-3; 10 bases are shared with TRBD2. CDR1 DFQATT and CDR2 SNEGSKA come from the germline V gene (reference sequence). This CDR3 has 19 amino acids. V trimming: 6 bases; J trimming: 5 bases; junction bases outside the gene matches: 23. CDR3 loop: CSAPAGAGGLKVMGDTQYF. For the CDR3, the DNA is TGCAGTGCACCGGCGGGAGCGGGGGGGCTTAAGGTTATGGGAGATACGCAGTATTTT.